The clone carrying this T cell receptor (beta chain) was detected ten times or more. TCRdb re-called the RACE reads through MiXCR, storing one row per CDR3 protein. The data contain about 130,000 distinct CDR3 sequences, approximately 9.5% of them singletons. The data belong to a study of human T cells and chemical hapten exposure. The CDR3 has 17 amino acids. Trimming took 5 bases from V and 0 from J; bases not matched to a gene: 10. Germline lookup yields CDR1 SGHAT and CDR2 FQNNGV. Time point in this sample: healthy volunteer bleed at 2 weeks. Researchers extracted total RNA from unfractionated whole blood.

The rearrangement joins TRBV11-2 to TRBJ2-3, with 8 bases lining up with TRBD2. The receptor was derived from a male donor in good health. Some clones in this sample may be carry-over from other donors' samples. The material sequenced was whole blood. CDR3 residues: CASSAGGATGSTDTQYF. The CDR3 DNA reads TGTGCCAGCAGCGCCGGGGGGGCCACTGGGAGCACAGATACGCAGTATTTT.